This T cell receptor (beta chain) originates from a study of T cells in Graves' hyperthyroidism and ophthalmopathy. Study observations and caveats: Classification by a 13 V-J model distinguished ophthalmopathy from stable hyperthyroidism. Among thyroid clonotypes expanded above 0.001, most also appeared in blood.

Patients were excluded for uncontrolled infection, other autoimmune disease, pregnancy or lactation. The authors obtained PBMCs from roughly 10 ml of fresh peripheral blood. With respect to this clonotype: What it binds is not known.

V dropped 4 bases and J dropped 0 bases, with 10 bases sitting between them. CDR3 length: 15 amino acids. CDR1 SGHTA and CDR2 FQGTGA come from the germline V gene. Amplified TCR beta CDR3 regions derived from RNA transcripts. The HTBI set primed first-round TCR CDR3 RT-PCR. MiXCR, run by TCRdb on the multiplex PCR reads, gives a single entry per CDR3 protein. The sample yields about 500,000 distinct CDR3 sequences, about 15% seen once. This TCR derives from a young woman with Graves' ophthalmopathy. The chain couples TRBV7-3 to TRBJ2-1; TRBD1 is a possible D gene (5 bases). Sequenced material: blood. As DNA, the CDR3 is TGTGCCAGCAGCTCTGCCAGGGACTCCTACAATGAGCAGTTCTTC. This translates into CASSSARDSYNEQFF.